The clone carrying this T cell receptor beta chain was detected a few times. Amplification, which lasted approximately 20 PCR cycles, used a constant-region primer and V-primer adapter to amplify TCRs. In vitro transcription amplified isolated mRNA. TCRdb used MiXCR to reprocess the reads, holding one entry per CDR3 protein. The data show approximately 52,000 distinct CDR3 sequences, around 35% seen once. The time point is: after trial treatment. The treatment was: LDRT plus nivolumab, ipilimumab, low-dose cyclophosphamide and aspirin (RACIN trial). This specimen belongs to a study of low-dose radiotherapy and immunotherapy resistance in tumors. Study details: Every two weeks, one day ahead of radiation and immunotherapy, cyclophosphamide 200 mg/m2 was given (intravenously).

The sample consisted of PBMCs, taken after low-dose radiotherapy plus immunotherapy. This clonotype was obtained from a male donor with rectosigmoid adenocarcinoma.

Here the CDR3 reads CASPRRQANYGYTF. CDR3 nucleotide sequence: TGTGCCAGCCCCCGTCGACAGGCTAACTATGGCTACACCTTC. The chain recombines TRBV12-3 or TRBV12-4 with TRBJ1-2; possibly TRBD1 for D (6 bases). V dropped 8 bases and J dropped 0 bases, with 13 bases sitting between them. This CDR3 is 14 amino acids long.